This entry is about one T cell receptor beta chain. Looked up from germline, CDR1 is SGHTA and CDR2 is FQGNSA. The J segment lost 5 bases and the V segment lost 4 bases, leaving 4 bases of the junction unmatched. The CDR3 is made up of 13 amino acids. Across 20 to 25 US areas, participants ranged in age from 18 to 89 years. These data come from a study of blood T cell repertoires in COVID-19. Method: immunoSEQ multiplex PCR; TCRdb's copy keeps in-frame clones and lacks some. The data contain 45,000 to 55,000 clones, approximately 82% of them singletons. This clonotype was sampled from a woman aged 45-60 years with acute COVID-19. The specimen sequenced was PBMCs or T cells enriched from blood (not recorded which). J is TRBJ1-2 and V is TRBV7-2; 7 bases are shared with TRBD1. CDR3 region: CASSSTGEYGYTF. The CDR3 nucleotides read TGTGCCAGCAGCTCTACAGGGGAGTATGGCTACACCTTC.